This T cell receptor beta chain was obtained from a study of Graves' ophthalmopathy and Graves' hyperthyroidism. Study-wide context: If no ophthalmopathy appeared within 18 months of follow-up, hyperthyroidism was termed stable. Study findings and constraints: Ophthalmopathy progression was predicted by the model at about 70% sensitivity and 72.22% specificity.

Pregnant or lactating patients and those with other autoimmune diseases or uncontrolled infections were excluded. Trimming removed 4 bases at V and 3 bases at J, with 12 bases between. The CDR3 consists of 14 residues. Germline-derived CDR1 and CDR2 are SGHTA and FQGNSA. CDR3 regions of TCR beta were amplified from RNA transcripts. Investigators did first-round RT-PCR with HTBI primers, then second-round multiplex PCR. Via MiXCR, TCRdb re-called the multiplex PCR reads, giving one row per CDR3 protein. Here the sample spans around 590,000 distinct CDR3 sequences, roughly 39% being singletons. On this clonotype: Its antigen remains unidentified.

Material: peripheral blood or thyroid tissue (not recorded which). The clonotype originates from an adult man with Graves' hyperthyroidism. This sequence joins TRBV7-2 and TRBJ1-2, with D perhaps TRBD1 (6 bases). The CDR3 DNA sequence: TGTGCCAGCAGCTCCTCAGGGGATGACTATGGCTACACCTTC. Translating gives CASSSSGDDYGYTF.